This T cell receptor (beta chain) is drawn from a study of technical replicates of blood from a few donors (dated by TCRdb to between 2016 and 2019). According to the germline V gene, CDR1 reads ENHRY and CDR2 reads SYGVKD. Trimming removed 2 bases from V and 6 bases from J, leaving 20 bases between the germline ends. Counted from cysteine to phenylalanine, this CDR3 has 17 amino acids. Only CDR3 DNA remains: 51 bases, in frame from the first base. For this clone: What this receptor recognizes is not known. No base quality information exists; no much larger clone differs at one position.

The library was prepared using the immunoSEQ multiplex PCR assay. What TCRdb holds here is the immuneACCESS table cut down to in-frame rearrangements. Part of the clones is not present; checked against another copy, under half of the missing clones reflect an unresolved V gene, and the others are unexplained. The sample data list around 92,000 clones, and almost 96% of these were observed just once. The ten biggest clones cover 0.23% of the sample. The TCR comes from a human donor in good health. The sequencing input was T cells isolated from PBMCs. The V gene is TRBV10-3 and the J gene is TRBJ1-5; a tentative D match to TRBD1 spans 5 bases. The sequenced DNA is TGTGCCATCAGTGAGCACCCTAGGGCAGGGCCTAGTCAGCCCCAGCATTTT. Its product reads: CAISEHPRAGPSQPQHF.